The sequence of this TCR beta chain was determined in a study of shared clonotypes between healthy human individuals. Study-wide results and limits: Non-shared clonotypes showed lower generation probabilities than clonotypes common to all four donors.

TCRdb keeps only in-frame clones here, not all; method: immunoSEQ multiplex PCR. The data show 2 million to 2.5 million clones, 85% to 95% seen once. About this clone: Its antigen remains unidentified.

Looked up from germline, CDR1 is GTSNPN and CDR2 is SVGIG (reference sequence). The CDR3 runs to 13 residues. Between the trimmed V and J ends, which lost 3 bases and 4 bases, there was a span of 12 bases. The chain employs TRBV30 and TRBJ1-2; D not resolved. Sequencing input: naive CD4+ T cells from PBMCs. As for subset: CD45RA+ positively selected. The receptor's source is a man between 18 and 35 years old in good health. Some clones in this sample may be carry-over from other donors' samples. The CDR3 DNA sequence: TGTGCCTGGAGCGTAAGGTTCCCCTATGGCTACACCTTC. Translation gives CAWSVRFPYGYTF.